The source of this T cell receptor beta chain is a study of early T cells in non-severe SARS-CoV-2 infection. Study in general: Sequencing was performed on bulk RNA from unsorted whole blood, leaving chains unpaired.

CDR1 is LNHDA, CDR2 SQIVND, per germline (reference sequence). V lost 3 bases and J lost 2, with 14 bases in between. This CDR3 is 16 amino acids long. Separate cDNA molecules each had unique molecular identifiers attached to them. TCRdb itself ran the 5' RACE reads through MiXCR, one entry per CDR3 protein. The sample records roughly 69,000 distinct CDR3 sequences, 8% to 9% being singletons. Study findings and constraints: Matches to VDJdb favored anti-spike CD8 responses and missed private and CD4 specificities.

To note about this clonotype: Its target is not known.

The V gene is TRBV19, the J gene TRBJ2-1, with D perhaps matching TRBD2 (5 bases). The sequenced sample was whole blood, obtained at baseline. This TCR was sampled from an adult who was a healthcare worker with PCR-confirmed SARS-CoV-2 infection or an uninfected control (not recorded which). The CDR3 coding sequence is TGTGCCAGTAGTATGGGAGCGGTGTCCCCCTACAATGAGCAGTTCTTC. It translates to CASSMGAVSPYNEQFF.